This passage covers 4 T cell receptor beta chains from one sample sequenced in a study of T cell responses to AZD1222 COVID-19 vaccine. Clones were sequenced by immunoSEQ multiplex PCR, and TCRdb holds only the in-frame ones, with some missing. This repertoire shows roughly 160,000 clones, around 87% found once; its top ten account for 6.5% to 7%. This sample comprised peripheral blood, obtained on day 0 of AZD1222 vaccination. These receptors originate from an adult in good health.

CDR3 coding DNA: TGTGCCAGCAGTAGTACCGGGGAGCTGTTTTTT. As protein: CASSSTGELFF. This sequence joins TRBV3-1 (or the pseudogene TRBV3-2) and TRBJ2-2; D gene uncertain. CDR1 and CDR2 from the germline V gene are LGHDT and YNNKEL (reference sequence). The CDR3 totals 11 residues. V was clipped by 6 bases and J by 5 bases, with 4 bases between them.

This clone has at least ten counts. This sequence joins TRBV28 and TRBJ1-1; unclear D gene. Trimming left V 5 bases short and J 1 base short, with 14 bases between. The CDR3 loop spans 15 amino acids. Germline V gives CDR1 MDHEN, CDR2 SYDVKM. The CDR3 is CASSPHRPQNTEAFF. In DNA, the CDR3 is TGTGCCAGCAGTCCACACCGCCCACAGAACACTGAAGCTTTCTTT.

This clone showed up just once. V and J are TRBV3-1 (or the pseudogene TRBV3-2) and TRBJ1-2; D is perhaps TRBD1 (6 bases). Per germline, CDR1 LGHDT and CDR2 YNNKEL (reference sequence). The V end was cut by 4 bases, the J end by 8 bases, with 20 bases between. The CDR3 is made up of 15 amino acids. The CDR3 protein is CASSPFTGPGGGYTF. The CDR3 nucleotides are TGTGCCAGCAGCCCCTTTACAGGGCCCGGCGGGGGCTACACCTTC.

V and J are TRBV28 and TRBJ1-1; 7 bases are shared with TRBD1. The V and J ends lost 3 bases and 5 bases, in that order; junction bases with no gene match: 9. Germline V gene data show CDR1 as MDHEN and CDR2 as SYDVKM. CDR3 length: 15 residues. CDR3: CASSLRGQALTEAFF. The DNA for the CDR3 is TGTGCCAGCAGTTTGAGGGGGCAGGCCCTTACTGAAGCTTTCTTT.